These 9 T cell receptor beta chains came from one sample sequenced in a study of T cells after yellow fever vaccination. TCRdb passed the 5' RACE reads through MiXCR, listing each CDR3 protein once. The sample has some 390,000 distinct CDR3 sequences, about 17% seen once. The source material was PBMCs, sampled before the yellow fever booster vaccination. The receptor set was obtained from a man between 18 and 35 years old who received the YFV17D yellow fever vaccine.

As for this clonotype: One junction end does not reproduce the germline sequence, and a read error may be involved. This chain links TRBV6-4 with TRBJ2-3, with D unclear. The CDR3 loop spans 17 amino acids. Germline CDR1 and CDR2: MRHNA and SNTAGT. CDR3 sequence reads: CASSASRVPGFLDTQYF. The CDR3 nucleotides are TGTGCCAGCAGTGCCTCCCGGGTCCCCGGATTCCTCGATACCCAGTATTTT.

The V call is TRBV27, the J call TRBJ2-1; tentative D call: TRBD1 (5 bases). Trimming left V 5 bases short and J 9 bases short, with 17 bases between. The CDR3 spans 14 residues. Germline V gene data show CDR1 as MNHEY and CDR2 as SMNVEV (reference sequence). The DNA of the CDR3 is TGTGCCAGCAGTCCTCGGACAAAATTGAGTGAGCAGTTCTTC. Translating gives CASSPRTKLSEQFF.

The V gene is TRBV7-2, the J gene TRBJ2-1; D unresolved. V was clipped by 2 bases and J by 9 bases, with 14 bases between them. The length of the CDR3 is 14 residues. Germline CDR1 is SGHTA and CDR2 is FQGNSA. The CDR3 nucleotides are TGTGCCAGCAGCTTAAGTTTCACTAACGCTGAGCAGTTCTTC. It translates to CASSLSFTNAEQFF.

This clonotype was detected a few times. This sequence joins TRBV20-1 and TRBJ1-3; a weak D match, TRBD1 (6 bases). V was clipped by 6 bases and J by 0 bases, with 12 bases between them. This CDR3 region has 14 residues. CDR1 DFQATT and CDR2 SNEGSKA come from the germline V gene (reference sequence). CDR3 loop: CSAVDRSSGNTIYF. Here the CDR3 DNA reads TGCAGTGCAGTAGACAGGAGCTCTGGAAACACCATATATTTT.

The genes are TRBV10-3 and TRBJ1-1; D is unresolved. Deletions cut 2 bases from V and 4 bases from J, with 20 bases between. This CDR3 has 17 residues. Germline CDR1 is ENHRY and CDR2 is SYGVKD. CDR3 loop: CAISEAPLAGFTTEAFF. CDR3 bases: TGTGCCATCAGTGAGGCCCCATTAGCGGGCTTTACCACTGAAGCTTTCTTT.

V usage is TRBV12-5 and J usage is TRBJ2-2, with D possibly TRBD1 on 5 matching bases. CDR3 length: 18 residues. V lost 3 bases and J lost 3, with 20 bases in between. Germline V gives CDR1 LGHNT, CDR2 FRNRAP. CDR3 DNA sequence: TGTGCTAGTGGTTTCCCTCGCGGTCCCAGGGAACACACCGGGGAGCTGTTTTTT. This codes for CASGFPRGPREHTGELFF.

Many counts were recorded for this clonotype. The CDR3 sequence is CSVEGVGGNYGYTF. Here the CDR3 DNA reads TGCAGCGTTGAGGGTGTGGGGGGTAACTATGGCTACACCTTC. The V gene is TRBV29-1, the J gene TRBJ1-2; the D gene is possibly TRBD1 (5 bases). V was trimmed by 3 bases and J by 1 base, leaving 12 bases between them. The CDR3 has 14 residues. CDR1 and CDR2 from the germline V gene are SQVTM and ANQGSEA. Full variable domain (missing parts from reference TRBV29-1 and TRBJ1-2): SAVISQKPSRDICQRGTSLTIQCQVDSQVTMMFWYRQQPGQSLTLIATANQGSEATYESGFVIDKFPISRPNLTFSTLTVSNMSPEDSSIYLCSVEGVGGNYGYTFGSGTRLTVV.

The rearrangement links TRBV28 to TRBJ2-3; D is ambiguous. Germline CDR1 is MDHEN and CDR2 is SYDVKM. The CDR3 contains 14 residues. Between the trimmed V and J ends, which lost 6 bases and 3 bases, there was a span of 13 bases. The CDR3 bases are TGTGCCAGCAGCGAGAGTTGGGGTACAGATACGCAGTATTTT. Translation: CASSESWGTDTQYF.

The chain is built from TRBV5-5 and TRBJ2-7; TRBD1 matches at 9 bases. Unmatched junction bases numbered 2, after V lost 1 base and J lost 6 bases. From germline, CDR1 is SGHKS and CDR2 YYEKEE (reference sequence). The CDR3 length is 13 residues. The CDR3 region is CASSLTGGGEQYV. Written as DNA, the CDR3 is TGTGCCAGCAGCTTGACAGGGGGCGGCGAGCAGTACGTC.